A single sample is the source of the 2 T cell receptor beta chains below, sequenced in a study of T-cell memory formation after mild COVID-19. TCRdb reanalysed the 5' RACE reads using MiXCR and keeps one entry per CDR3 protein. This repertoire shows under 600,000 distinct CDR3 sequences, roughly 20% found once; its top ten account for 7% to 9%. The source material was PBMCs or a T cell subset sorted from them (not recorded which). These receptors were obtained from an adult woman who had mild COVID-19 (a few samples of this study predate the infection). Cell type and time point are not known.

The chain carries TRBV4-2 and TRBJ2-1; D gene ambiguous. Germline V gene data show CDR1 as LGHNA and CDR2 as YNFKEQ. The length of the CDR3 is 14 residues. V was shortened by 0 bases and J by 1 base, with 4 bases between the two germline ends. The DNA of the CDR3 is TGTGCCAGCAGCCAAGATGAATCCTACAATGAGCAGTTCTTC. As protein: CASSQDESYNEQFF.

In this sample, this clonotype turned up a few times. V is TRBV18 and J is TRBJ2-5; no firm D call. The V and J ends lost 4 bases and 1 base respectively, with 16 bases between them. This CDR3 is 16 amino acids long. Germline values: CDR1 KGHSH, CDR2 LQKENI. CDR3 protein: CASSQMFDTRQETQYF. CDR3 nucleotide sequence: TGTGCCAGCTCACAGATGTTCGACACACGCCAAGAGACCCAGTACTTC.